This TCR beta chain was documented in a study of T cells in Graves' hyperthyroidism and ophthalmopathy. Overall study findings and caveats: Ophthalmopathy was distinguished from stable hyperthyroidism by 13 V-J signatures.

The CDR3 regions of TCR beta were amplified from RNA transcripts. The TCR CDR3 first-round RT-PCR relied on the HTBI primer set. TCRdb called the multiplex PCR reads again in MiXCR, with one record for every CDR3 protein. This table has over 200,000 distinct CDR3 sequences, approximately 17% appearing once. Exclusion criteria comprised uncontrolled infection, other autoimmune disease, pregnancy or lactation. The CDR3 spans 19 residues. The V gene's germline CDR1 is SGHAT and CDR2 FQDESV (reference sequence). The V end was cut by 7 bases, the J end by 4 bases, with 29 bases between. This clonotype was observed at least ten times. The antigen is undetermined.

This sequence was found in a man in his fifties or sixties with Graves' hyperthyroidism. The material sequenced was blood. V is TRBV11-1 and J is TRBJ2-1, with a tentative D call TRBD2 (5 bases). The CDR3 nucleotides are TGTGCCAGCAAGCTTAACGGCTTAGGCAGCGGAAGGGCTTACAATGAGCAGTTCTTC. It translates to CASKLNGLGSGRAYNEQFF. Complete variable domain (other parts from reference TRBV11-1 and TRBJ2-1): EAEVAQSPRYKITEKSQAVAFWCDPISGHATLYWYRQILGQGPELLVQFQDESVVDDSQLPKDRFSAERLKGVDSTLKIQPAELGDSAMYLCASKLNGLGSGRAYNEQFFGPGTRLTVL.